This TCR beta chain came from a study of OX40 agonist ivuxolimab in advanced cancers. The wider study: The study treated patients with ivuxolimab, an agonistic anti-OX40 (CD134) antibody. At roughly 83% male, the cohort had a mean age of around 56 years, ranging from about 23 to 79.

Concerning this clone itself: No antigen is known for it.

Trimming cost V 6 bases and J 3 bases, with 17 bases left between them. Germline CDR1 reads SGHNT; CDR2 reads YYREEE (reference sequence). CDR3 size: 15 residues. Points from the study as a whole: CD8+ T cells showed, on average, more clonal expansion than CD4+ cells. Researchers did not determine the expanded peripheral T cells' antigen specificity.

Libraries were prepared by immunoSEQ multiplex PCR; TCRdb keeps only in-frame clonotypes and omits some of them. The sample has some 77,000 clones; 70% to 90% are singletons. V is TRBV5-4 and J is TRBJ2-3, with D hard to call. The sequencing here drew on CD4+ or CD8+ T cells sorted from blood, taken in a trial of the OX40 agonist ivuxolimab. This TCR was sampled from an adult with an advanced solid tumor such as melanoma, head and neck, liver or kidney cancer. The CDR3 reads CASTLPGASTDTQYF. CDR3 nucleotides: TGTGCCAGCACCCTCCCCGGCGCCTCTACAGATACGCAGTATTTT.